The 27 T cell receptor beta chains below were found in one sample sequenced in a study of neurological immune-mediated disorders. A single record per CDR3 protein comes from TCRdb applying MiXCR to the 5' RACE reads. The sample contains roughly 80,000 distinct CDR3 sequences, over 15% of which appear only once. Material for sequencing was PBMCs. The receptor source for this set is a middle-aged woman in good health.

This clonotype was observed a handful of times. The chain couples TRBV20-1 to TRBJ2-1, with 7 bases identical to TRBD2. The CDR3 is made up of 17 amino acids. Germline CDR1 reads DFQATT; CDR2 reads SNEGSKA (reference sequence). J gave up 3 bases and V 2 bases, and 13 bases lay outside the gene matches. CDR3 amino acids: CSARPRTSAGSYNEQFF. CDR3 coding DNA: TGCAGTGCTAGACCACGGACGTCAGCGGGAAGCTACAATGAGCAGTTCTTC.

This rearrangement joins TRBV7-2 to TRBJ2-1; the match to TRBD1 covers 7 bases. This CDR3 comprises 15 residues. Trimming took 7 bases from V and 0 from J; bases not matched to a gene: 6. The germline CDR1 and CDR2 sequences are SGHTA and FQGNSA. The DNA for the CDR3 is TGTGCCAGCAATACGGACAGGAGCTCCTACAATGAGCAGTTCTTC. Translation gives CASNTDRSSYNEQFF.

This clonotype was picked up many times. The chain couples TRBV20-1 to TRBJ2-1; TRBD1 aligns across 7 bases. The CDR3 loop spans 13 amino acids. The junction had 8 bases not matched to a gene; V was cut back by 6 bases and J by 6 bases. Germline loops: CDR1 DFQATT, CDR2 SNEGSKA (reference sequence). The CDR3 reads CSATGTARNEQFF. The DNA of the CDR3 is TGCAGTGCCACGGGGACAGCTCGCAATGAGCAGTTCTTC.

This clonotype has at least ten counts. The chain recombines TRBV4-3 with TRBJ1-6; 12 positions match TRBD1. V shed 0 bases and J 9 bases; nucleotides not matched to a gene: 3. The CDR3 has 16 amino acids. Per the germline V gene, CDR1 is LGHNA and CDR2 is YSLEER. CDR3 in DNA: TGCGCCAGCAGCCAAGATGGGACAGGGGGCCTTTCACCCCTCCACTTT. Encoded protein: CASSQDGTGGLSPLHF.

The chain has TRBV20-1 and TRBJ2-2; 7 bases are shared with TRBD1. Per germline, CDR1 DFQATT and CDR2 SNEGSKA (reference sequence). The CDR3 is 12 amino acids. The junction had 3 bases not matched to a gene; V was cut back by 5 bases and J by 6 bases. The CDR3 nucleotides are TGCAGTGCTCAGGGGGACGCCGGGGAGCTGTTTTTT. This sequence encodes CSAQGDAGELFF.

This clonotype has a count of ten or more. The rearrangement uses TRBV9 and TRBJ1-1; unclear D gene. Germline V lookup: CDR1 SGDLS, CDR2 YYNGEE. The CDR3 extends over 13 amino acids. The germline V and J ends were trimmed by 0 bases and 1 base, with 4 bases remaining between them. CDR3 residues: CASSVAGNTEAFF. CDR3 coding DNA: TGTGCCAGCAGCGTAGCGGGGAACACTGAAGCTTTCTTT.

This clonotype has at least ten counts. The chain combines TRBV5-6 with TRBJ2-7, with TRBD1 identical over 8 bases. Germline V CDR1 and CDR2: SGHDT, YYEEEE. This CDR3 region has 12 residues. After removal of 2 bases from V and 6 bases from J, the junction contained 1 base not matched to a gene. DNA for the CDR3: TGTGCCAGCAGCTTCGGACAGGGCGAGCAGTACGTC. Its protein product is CASSFGQGEQYV.

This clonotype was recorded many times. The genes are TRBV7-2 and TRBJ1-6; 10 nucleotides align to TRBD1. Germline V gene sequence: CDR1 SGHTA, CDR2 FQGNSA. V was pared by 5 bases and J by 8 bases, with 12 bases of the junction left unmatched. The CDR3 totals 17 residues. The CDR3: CASSKVPGQGRYSPLHF. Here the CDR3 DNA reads TGTGCCAGCAGCAAAGTCCCGGGACAGGGGCGATATTCACCCCTCCACTTT.

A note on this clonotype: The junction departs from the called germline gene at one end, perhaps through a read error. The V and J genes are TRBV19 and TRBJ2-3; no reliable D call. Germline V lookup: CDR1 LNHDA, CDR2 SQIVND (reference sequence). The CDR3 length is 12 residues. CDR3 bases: TGTGTCAGTAGTCCAGAAACAGATACGCAGTATTTT. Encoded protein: CVSSPETDTQYF.

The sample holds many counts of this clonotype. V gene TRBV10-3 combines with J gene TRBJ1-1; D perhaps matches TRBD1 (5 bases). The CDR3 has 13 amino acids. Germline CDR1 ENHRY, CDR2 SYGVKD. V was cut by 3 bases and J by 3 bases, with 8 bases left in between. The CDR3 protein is CAISDSGHTEAFF. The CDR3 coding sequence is TGTGCCATCAGTGATTCAGGGCACACTGAAGCTTTCTTT.

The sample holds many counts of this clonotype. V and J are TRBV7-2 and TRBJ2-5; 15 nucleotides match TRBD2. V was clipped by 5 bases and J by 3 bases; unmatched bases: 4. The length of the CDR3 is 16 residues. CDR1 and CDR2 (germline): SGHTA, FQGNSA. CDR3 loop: CASSPWTSGGEETQYF. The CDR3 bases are TGTGCCAGCAGCCCGTGGACTAGCGGGGGGGAAGAGACCCAGTACTTC.

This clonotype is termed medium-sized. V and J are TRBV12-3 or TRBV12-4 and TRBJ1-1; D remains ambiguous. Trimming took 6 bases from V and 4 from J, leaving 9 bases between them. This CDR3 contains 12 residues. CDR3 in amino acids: CASSRGTTEAFF. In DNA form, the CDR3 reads TGTGCCAGCAGCCGAGGTACCACTGAAGCTTTCTTT.

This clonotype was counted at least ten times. Here the CDR3 DNA reads TGTGCCAGCAGTTACTCCCGGGACAGGGGTTTACATGAGCAGTTCTTC. As protein: CASSYSRDRGLHEQFF. This chain joins TRBV6-2 or TRBV6-3 and TRBJ2-1; TRBD1 matches 10 bases. Germline V gene sequence: CDR1 MNHEY, CDR2 SVGEGT. The CDR3 is made up of 16 amino acids. Germline trimming cut 0 bases from V and 8 bases from J; bases unmatched to any gene: 7.

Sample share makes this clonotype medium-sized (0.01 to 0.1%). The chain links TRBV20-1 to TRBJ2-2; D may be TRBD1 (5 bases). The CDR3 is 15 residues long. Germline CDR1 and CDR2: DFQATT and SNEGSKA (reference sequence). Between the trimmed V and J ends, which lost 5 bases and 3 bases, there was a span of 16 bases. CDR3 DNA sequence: TGCAGTGCTCGATCGCTAGGGGCGGACACCGGGGAGCTGTTTTTT. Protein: CSARSLGADTGELFF.

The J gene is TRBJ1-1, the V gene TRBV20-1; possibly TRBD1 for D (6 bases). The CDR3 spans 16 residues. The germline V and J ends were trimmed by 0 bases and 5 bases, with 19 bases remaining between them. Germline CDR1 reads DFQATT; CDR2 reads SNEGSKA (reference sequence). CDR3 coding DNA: TGCAGTGCTAGAGATGGCCTCACAGGGCGGAAGACTGAAGCTTTCTTT. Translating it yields CSARDGLTGRKTEAFF.

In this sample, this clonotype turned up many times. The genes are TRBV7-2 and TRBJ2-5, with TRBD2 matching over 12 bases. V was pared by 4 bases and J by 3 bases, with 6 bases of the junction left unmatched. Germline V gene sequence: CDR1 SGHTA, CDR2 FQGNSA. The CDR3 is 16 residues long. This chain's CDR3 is CASSSSRTSGEETQYF. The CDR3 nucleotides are TGTGCCAGCAGCTCAAGCCGGACTAGCGGGGAAGAGACCCAGTACTTC. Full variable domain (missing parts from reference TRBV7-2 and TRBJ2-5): GAGVSQSPSNKVTEKGKDVELRCDPISGHTALYWYRQSLGQGLEFLIYFQGNSAPDKSGLPSDRFSAERTGGSVSTLTIQRTQQEDSAVYLCASSSSRTSGEETQYFGPGTRLLVL.

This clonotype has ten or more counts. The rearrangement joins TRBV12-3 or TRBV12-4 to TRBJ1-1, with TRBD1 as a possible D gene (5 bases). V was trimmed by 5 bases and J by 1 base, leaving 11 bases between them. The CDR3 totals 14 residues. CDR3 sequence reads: CASSRMQGNTEAFF. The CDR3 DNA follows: TGTGCCAGCAGTCGTATGCAGGGGAACACTGAAGCTTTCTTT.

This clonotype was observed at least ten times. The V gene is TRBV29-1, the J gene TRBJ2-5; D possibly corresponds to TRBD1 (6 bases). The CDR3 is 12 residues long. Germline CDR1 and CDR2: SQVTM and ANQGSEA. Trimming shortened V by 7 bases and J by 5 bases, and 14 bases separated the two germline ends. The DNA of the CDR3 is TGCAGCGCAAAAACAGGGTCGGAGACCCAGTACTTC. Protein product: CSAKTGSETQYF.

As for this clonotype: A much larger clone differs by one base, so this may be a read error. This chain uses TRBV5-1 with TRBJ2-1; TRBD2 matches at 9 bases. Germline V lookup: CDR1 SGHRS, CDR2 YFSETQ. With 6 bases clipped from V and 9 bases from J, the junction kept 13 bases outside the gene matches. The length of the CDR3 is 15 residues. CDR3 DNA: TGCGCCAGCACCCTGCTAGCGGGGACGGGTAGTGAGCAGTTCTTC. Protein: CASTLLAGTGSEQFF.

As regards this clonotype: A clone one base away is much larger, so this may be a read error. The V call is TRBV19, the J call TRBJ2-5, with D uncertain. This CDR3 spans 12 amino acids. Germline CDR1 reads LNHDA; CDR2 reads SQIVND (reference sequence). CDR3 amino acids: CASCIDGETQYF. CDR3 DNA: TGTGCCAGTTGTATAGACGGAGAGACCCAGTACTTC.

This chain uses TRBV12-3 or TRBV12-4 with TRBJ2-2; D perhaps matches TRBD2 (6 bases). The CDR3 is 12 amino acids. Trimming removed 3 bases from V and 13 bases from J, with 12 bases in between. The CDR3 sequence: CASSFGGSVLFF. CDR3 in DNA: TGTGCCAGCAGTTTTGGGGGGTCTGTGCTGTTTTTT.

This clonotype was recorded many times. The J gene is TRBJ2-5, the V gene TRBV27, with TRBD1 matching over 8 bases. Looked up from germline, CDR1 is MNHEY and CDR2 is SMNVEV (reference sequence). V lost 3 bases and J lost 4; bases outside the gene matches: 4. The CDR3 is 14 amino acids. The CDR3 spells CASSFGQGRETQYF. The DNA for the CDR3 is TGTGCCAGCAGTTTCGGACAGGGTAGAGAGACCCAGTACTTC.

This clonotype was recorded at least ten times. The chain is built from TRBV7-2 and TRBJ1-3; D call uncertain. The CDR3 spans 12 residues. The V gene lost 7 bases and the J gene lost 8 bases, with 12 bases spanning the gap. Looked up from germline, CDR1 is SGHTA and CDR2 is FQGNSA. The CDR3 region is CASTPPADTIYF. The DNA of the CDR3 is TGTGCCAGCACCCCCCCGGCGGACACCATATATTTT.

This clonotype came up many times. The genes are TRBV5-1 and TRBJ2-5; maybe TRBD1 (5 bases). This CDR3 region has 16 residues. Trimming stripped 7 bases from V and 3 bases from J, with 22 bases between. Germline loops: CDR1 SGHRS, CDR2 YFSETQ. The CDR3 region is CASAAIFHRLEETQYF. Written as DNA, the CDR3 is TGCGCCAGCGCGGCCATTTTCCACAGGTTGGAAGAGACCCAGTACTTC. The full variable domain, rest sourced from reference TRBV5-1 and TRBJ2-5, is KAGVTQTPRYLIKTRGQQVTLSCSPISGHRSVSWYQQTPGQGLQFLFEYFSETQRNKGNFPGRFSGRQFSNSRSEMNVSTLELGDSALYLCASAAIFHRLEETQYFGPGTRLLVL.

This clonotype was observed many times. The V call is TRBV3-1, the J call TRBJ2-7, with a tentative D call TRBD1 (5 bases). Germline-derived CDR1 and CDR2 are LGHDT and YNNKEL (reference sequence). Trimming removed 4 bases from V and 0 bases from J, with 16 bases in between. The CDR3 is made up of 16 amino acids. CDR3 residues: CASSPTTEKSSYEQYF. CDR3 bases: TGTGCCAGCAGCCCAACGACAGAAAAGAGCTCCTACGAGCAGTACTTC.

The CDR3 DNA is TGCAGTGCTCTTCGCGGGGTCACGGGGGAAAAACTGTTTTTT. Amino acids: CSALRGVTGEKLFF. The gene calls are TRBV20-1 and TRBJ1-4, with D unresolved. V lost 5 bases, J lost 8 bases, and 18 bases lay in between. Germline loops: CDR1 DFQATT, CDR2 SNEGSKA (reference sequence). The CDR3 consists of 14 residues.

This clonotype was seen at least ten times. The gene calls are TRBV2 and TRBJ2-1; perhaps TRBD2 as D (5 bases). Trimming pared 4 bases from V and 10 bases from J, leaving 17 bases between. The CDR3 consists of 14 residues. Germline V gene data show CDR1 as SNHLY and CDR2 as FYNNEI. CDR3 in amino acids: CASSGTLGLSEQFF. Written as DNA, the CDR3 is TGTGCCAGCAGTGGAACCCTTGGACTTTCCGAGCAGTTCTTC.